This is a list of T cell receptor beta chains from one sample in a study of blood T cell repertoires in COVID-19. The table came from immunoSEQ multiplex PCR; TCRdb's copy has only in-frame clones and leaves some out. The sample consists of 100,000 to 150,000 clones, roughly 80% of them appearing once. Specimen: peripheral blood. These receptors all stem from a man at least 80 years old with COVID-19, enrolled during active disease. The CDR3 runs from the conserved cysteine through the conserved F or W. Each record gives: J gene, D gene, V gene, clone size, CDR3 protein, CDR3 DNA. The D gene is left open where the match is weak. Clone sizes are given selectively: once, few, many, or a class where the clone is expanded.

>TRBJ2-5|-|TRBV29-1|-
CSVGGHDQETQYF
TGCAGCGTTGGGGGACACGACCAAGAGACCCAGTACTTC
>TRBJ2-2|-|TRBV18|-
CASSPNNSGELFF
TGTGCCAGCTCACCGAACAATTCCGGGGAGCTGTTTTTT
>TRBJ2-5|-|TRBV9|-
CASTRRVGETQYF
TGTGCCAGCACCCGTCGGGTCGGGGAGACCCAGTACTTC
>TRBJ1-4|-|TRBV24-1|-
CATRSATNEKLFF
TGTGCCACCAGGTCAGCAACTAATGAAAAACTGTTTTTT
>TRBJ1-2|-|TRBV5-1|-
CASSLALNSYGYTF
TGCGCCAGCAGCTTGGCCCTAAATAGCTATGGCTACACCTTC
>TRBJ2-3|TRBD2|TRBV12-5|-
CASGLVPGGRGTDTQYF
TGTGCTAGTGGTTTGGTACCGGGCGGGAGAGGGACAGATACGCAGTATTTT
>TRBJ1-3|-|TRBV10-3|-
CAIKEEGSGNTIYF
TGTGCCATCAAAGAGGAAGGCTCTGGAAACACCATATATTTT
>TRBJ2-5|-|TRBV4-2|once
CASSRGTAQETQYF
TGTGCCAGCAGCCGCGGGACAGCCCAAGAGACCCAGTACTTC
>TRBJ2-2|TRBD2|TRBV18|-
CASSPIRLAENTGELFF
TGTGCCAGCTCACCGATCCGGCTAGCGGAGAACACCGGGGAGCTGTTTTTT
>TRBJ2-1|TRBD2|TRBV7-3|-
CASSLKVTGTSGYNEQFF
TGTGCCAGCAGCTTAAAGGTGACCGGGACTAGCGGTTACAATGAGCAGTTCTTC
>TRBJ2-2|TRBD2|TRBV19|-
CASSRLAGGVTGELFF
TGTGCCAGTAGTCGTCTAGCGGGAGGAGTGACCGGGGAGCTGTTTTTT
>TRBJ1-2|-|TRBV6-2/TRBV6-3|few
CASSYSSGDAKNYGYTF
TGTGCCAGCAGTTACTCGAGCGGGGACGCCAAAAACTATGGCTACACCTTC
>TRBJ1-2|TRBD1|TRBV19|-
CASSRPGGRNGYTF
TGTGCCAGTAGTAGGCCAGGGGGTAGGAATGGCTACACCTTC
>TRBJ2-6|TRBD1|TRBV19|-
CASSETGGGANVLTF
TGTGCCAGTAGCGAAACAGGGGGAGGGGCCAACGTCCTGACTTTC
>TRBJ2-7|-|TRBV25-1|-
CATSDSYAYEQYF
TGTGCCACTTCGGACTCCTACGCCTACGAGCAGTACTTC
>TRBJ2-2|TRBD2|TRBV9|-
CASSSQAGSNTGELFF
TGTGCCAGCAGCTCCCAAGCGGGGTCGAACACCGGGGAGCTGTTTTTT
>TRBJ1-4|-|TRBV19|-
CASTASGRGEKLFF
TGTGCCAGTACCGCCTCCGGTCGGGGTGAAAAACTGTTTTTT
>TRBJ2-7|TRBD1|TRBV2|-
CATSGQAYEQYF
TGTGCCACCTCGGGACAGGCCTACGAGCAGTACTTC
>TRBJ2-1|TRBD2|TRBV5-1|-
CASSLNKGLADYNEQFF
TGCGCCAGCAGCTTGAATAAGGGCCTAGCGGACTACAATGAGCAGTTCTTC
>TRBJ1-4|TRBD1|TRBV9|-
CASSVQGQGSEKLFF
TGTGCCAGCAGCGTCCAGGGACAGGGGAGTGAAAAACTGTTTTTT
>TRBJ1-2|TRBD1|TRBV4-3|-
CASSHQDRGVGYTF
TGCGCCAGCAGCCACCAGGACAGGGGCGTTGGCTACACCTTC
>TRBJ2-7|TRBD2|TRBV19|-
CASSSPLAGEIYEQYF
TGTGCCAGTAGTTCCCCTCTCGCGGGAGAAATCTACGAGCAGTACTTC
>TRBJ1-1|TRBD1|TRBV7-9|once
CASRRQGAANTEAFF
TGTGCCAGCAGGAGACAGGGGGCTGCGAACACTGAAGCTTTCTTT
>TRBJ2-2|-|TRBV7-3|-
CASSLSAGDTGELFF
TGTGCCAGCAGCTTAAGTGCAGGGGACACCGGGGAGCTGTTTTTT
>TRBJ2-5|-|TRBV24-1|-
CATAKDGGAGETQYF
TGTGCCACCGCAAAAGACGGCGGGGCGGGAGAGACCCAGTACTTC
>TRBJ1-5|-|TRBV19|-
CASSMIRTDYQPQHF
TGTGCCAGTAGTATGATAAGGACAGATTATCAGCCCCAGCATTTT
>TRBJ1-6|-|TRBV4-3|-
CASSQEGGEVSSSYNSPLHF
TGCGCCAGCAGCCAAGAAGGTGGGGAGGTTTCAAGCTCCTATAATTCACCCCTCCACTTT
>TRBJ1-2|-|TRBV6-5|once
CASSSALGRNGYTF
TGTGCCAGCAGTTCCGCCTTAGGGAGGAATGGCTACACCTTC
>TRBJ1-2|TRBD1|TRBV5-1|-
CASSEGQGPYGYTF
TGCGCCAGCAGCGAAGGACAGGGGCCCTATGGCTACACCTTC
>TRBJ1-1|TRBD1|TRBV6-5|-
CASSYRQGGHTEAFF
TGTGCCAGCAGTTATCGACAGGGCGGTCACACTGAAGCTTTCTTT
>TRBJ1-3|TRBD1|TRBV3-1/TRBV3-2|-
CASSHLRQGGNTIYF
TGTGCCAGCAGCCATCTTAGACAGGGGGGAAACACCATATATTTT
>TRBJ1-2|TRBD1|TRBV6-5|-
CASSYRQGRGYTF
TGTGCCAGCAGTTACAGACAGGGACGTGGCTACACCTTC
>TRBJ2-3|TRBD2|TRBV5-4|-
CASSWGLAGAGAGADTQYF
TGTGCCAGCAGCTGGGGACTAGCGGGAGCTGGTGCGGGCGCAGATACGCAGTATTTT
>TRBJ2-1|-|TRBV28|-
CASRSGSHNEQFF
TGTGCCAGCAGGAGCGGGTCGCACAATGAGCAGTTCTTC
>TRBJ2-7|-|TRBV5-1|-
CASSLAAGSGTYEQYF
TGCGCCAGCAGCTTGGCCGCGGGGAGTGGCACCTACGAGCAGTACTTC
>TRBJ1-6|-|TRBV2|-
CASSESGQRDNSPLHF
TGTGCCAGCAGTGAGAGTGGACAGCGAGATAATTCACCCCTCCACTTT
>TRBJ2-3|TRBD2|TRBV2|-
CASSEWAGGDTDTQYF
TGTGCCAGCAGTGAATGGGCGGGAGGTGACACAGATACGCAGTATTTT
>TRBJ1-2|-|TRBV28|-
CATGLANYGYTF
TGTGCAACGGGGTTAGCTAACTATGGCTACACCTTC
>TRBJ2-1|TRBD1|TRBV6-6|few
CASSLTQGVADNEQFF
TGTGCCAGCAGTCTCACCCAGGGGGTCGCCGACAATGAGCAGTTCTTC
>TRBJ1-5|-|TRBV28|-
CASSPIRNQPQHF
TGTGCCAGCAGCCCTATTCGGAATCAGCCCCAGCATTTT
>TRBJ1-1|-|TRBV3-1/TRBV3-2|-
CASSQTSAGAEAFF
TGTGCCAGCAGCCAAACTTCAGCGGGGGCTGAAGCTTTCTTT
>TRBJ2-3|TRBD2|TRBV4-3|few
CASSQGLATDTQYF
TGCGCCAGCAGCCAGGGACTAGCAACAGATACGCAGTATTTT
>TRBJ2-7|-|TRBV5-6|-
CASSLGPGPYEQYF
TGTGCCAGCAGCTTGGGGCCAGGGCCCTACGAGCAGTACTTC
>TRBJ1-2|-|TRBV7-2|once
CASSPRVSYGYTF
TGTGCCAGCAGCCCCAGGGTTAGCTATGGCTACACCTTC
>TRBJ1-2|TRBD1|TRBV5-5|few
CASSSGTAFNYGYTF
TGTGCCAGCAGCTCCGGGACAGCTTTTAACTATGGCTACACCTTC
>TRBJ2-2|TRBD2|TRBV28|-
CASRLAGVAGELFF
TGTGCCAGCAGACTAGCGGGAGTAGCCGGGGAGCTGTTTTTT
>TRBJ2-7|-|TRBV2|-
CASSVLGGQSYEQYF
TGTGCCAGCAGTGTTTTAGGTGGGCAGAGCTACGAGCAGTACTTC
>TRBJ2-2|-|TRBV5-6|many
CASSLWLFNTGELFF
TGTGCCAGCAGCTTGTGGCTGTTCAACACCGGGGAGCTGTTTTTT